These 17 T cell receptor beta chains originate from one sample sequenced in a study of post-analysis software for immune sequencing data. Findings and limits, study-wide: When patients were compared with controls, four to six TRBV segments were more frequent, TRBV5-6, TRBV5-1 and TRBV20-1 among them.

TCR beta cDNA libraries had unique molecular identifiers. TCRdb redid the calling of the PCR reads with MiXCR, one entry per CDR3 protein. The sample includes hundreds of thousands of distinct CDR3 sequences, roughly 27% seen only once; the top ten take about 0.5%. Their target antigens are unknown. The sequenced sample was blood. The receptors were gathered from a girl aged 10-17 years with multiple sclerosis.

Written as DNA, the CDR3 is TGTGCCAGCAGTACCGGGACAGGCGCGGAGCCCACCTACGAGCAGTACTTC. Amino acid sequence: CASSTGTGAEPTYEQYF. The chain links TRBV5-5 to TRBJ2-7; 8 positions agree with TRBD1. The CDR3 is made up of 17 amino acids. Germline CDR1 and CDR2: SGHKS and YYEKEE (reference sequence). J gave up 2 bases and V 5 bases, and 15 bases lay outside the gene matches.

DNA for the CDR3: TGCGCCAGCAGCCAAAGGACAGAAGATCAGCCCCAGCATTTT. Encoded protein: CASSQRTEDQPQHF. The chain employs TRBV4-1 and TRBJ1-5; tentatively, D is TRBD1 (6 bases). Germline values: CDR1 MGHRA, CDR2 YSYEKL. This CDR3 contains 14 residues. Trimming took 2 bases from V and 5 from J, leaving 10 bases between them.

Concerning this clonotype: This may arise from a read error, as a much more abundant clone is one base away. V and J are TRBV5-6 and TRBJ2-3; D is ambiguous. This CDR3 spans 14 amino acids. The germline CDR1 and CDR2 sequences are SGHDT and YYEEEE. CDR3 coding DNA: TGTGCCTGCAGCTTGCTTGAGCTCACAGATACGCAGTATTTT. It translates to CACSLLELTDTQYF.

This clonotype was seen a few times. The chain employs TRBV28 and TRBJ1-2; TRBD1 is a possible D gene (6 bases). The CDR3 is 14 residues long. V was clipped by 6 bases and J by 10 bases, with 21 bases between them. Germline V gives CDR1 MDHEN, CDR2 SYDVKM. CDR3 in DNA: TGTGCCAGCAGGCCTGCCGGGGACATGATGGTCTACACCTTC. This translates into CASRPAGDMMVYTF.

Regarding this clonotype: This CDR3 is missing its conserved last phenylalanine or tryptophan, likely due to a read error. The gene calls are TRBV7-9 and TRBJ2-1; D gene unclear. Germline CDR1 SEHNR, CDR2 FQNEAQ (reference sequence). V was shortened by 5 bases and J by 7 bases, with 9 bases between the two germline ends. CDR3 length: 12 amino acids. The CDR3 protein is CASSARVNEQFV. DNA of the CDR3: TGTGCCAGCAGCGCCCGAGTAAATGAGCAGTTCGTC.

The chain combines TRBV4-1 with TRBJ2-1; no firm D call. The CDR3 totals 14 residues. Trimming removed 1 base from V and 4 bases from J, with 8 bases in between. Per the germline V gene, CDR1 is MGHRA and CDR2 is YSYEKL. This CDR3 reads CASSQVWGYNEQFF. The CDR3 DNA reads TGCGCCAGCAGCCAAGTGTGGGGTTACAATGAGCAGTTCTTC.

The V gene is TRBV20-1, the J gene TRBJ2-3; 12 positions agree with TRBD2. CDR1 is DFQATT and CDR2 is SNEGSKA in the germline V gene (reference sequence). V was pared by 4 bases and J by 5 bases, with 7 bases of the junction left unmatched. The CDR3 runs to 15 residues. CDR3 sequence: CSANPASGRVDTQYF. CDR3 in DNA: TGCAGTGCTAATCCCGCTAGCGGGAGGGTAGATACGCAGTATTTT.

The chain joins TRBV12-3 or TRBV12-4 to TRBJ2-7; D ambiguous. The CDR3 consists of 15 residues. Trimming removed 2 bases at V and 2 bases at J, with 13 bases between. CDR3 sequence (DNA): TGTGCCAGCAGTTTATCTAGTCCCCTTACCTACGAGCAGTACTTC. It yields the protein CASSLSSPLTYEQYF.

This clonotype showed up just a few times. The CDR3 nucleotides read TGCGCCAGCAGCTTCAGGGGGGCTAATGAAAAACTGTTTTTT. Translation gives CASSFRGANEKLFF. V usage is TRBV5-1 and J usage is TRBJ1-4; TRBD1 agrees at 7 bases. The germline CDR1 and CDR2 sequences are SGHRS and YFSETQ. This CDR3 comprises 14 residues. The V and J ends lost 2 bases and 3 bases, in that order; junction bases with no gene match: 1.

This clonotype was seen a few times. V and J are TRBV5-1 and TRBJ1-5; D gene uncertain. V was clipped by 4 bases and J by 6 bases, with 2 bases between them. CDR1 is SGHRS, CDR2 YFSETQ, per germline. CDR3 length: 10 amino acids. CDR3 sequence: CASSPQPQHF. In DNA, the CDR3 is TGCGCCAGCAGCCCTCAGCCCCAGCATTTT.

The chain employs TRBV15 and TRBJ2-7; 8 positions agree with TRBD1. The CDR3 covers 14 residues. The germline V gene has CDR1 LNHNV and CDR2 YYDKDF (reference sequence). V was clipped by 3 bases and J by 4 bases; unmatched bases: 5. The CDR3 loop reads CATSRDRASYEQYF. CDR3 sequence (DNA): TGTGCCACCAGCAGGGACAGGGCCTCGTACGAGCAGTACTTC.

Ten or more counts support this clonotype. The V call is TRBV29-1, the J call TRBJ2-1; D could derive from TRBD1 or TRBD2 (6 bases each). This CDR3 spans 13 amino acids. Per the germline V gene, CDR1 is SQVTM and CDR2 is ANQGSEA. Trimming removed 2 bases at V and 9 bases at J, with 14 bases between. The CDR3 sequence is CSVELGGWVEQFF. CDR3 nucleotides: TGCAGCGTTGAACTAGGGGGGTGGGTTGAGCAGTTCTTC.

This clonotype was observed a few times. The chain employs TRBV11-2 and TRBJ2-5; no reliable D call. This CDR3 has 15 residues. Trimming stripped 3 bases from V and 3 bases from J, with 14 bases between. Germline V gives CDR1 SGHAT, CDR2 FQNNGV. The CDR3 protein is CASSFVDSTEETQYF. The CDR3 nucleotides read TGTGCCAGCAGCTTTGTAGACTCAACAGAAGAGACCCAGTACTTC.

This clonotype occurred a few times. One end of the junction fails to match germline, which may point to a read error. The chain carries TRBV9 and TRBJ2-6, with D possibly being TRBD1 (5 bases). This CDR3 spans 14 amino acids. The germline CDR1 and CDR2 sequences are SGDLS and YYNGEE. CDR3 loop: CASTQRSGANVRTF. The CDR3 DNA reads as TGTGCCAGCACACAACGATCTGGGGCCAACGTCCGGACTTTC.

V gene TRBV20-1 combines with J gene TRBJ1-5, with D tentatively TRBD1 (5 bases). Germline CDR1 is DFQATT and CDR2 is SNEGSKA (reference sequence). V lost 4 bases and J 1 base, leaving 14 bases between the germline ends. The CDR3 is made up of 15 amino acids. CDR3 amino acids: CSATSPQGSNQPQHF. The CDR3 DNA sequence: TGCAGTGCTACCTCCCCGCAGGGAAGCAATCAGCCCCAGCATTTT.

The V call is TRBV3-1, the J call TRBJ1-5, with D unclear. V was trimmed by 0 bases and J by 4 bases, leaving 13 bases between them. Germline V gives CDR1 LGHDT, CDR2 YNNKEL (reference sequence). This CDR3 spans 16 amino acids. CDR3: CASSQDGEVWNQPQHF. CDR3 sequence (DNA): TGTGCCAGCAGCCAAGATGGCGAGGTGTGGAATCAGCCCCAGCATTTT.

CDR3 DNA: TGCGCCAGCAGCCAAGGTCGCGCAGGGGATGAAAAACTGTTTTTT. It translates to CASSQGRAGDEKLFF. This chain connects TRBV4-1 to TRBJ1-4, with D tentatively TRBD1 (6 bases). Germline V gene data show CDR1 as MGHRA and CDR2 as YSYEKL. This CDR3 contains 15 residues. Deletions cut 1 base from V and 6 bases from J, with 12 bases between.